This T cell receptor (beta chain) was identified in a study of blood T cell repertoires in COVID-19. Whole-study context: Italy, Spain and the United States were the sources of the convalescent and acute COVID-19 samples.

In the authors' workflow: Researchers report that nucleated cell counts were estimated from reference gene primer amplification. Libraries were prepared by immunoSEQ multiplex PCR; TCRdb keeps only in-frame clonotypes and omits some of them. V and J calls and clone size are those listed in that table; D and trimming were worked out from the DNA. The sample lists around 310,000 clones, nearly 90% occurring once. J was trimmed by 3 bases and V by 3 bases; bases with no gene match: 6. CDR3 size: 15 residues. Germline CDR1 is MDHEN and CDR2 is SYDVKM. Followed over time, Seattle patients had been enrolled while infection was active.

Sequencing was performed on peripheral blood. This chain links TRBV28 with TRBJ2-3; the match to TRBD2 covers 7 bases. This receptor was obtained from a woman in her forties with COVID-19, enrolled during active disease. The CDR3 bases are TGTGCCAGCAGTTTGAAGTGGGGGGGAACAGATACGCAGTATTTT. Protein sequence: CASSLKWGGTDTQYF.